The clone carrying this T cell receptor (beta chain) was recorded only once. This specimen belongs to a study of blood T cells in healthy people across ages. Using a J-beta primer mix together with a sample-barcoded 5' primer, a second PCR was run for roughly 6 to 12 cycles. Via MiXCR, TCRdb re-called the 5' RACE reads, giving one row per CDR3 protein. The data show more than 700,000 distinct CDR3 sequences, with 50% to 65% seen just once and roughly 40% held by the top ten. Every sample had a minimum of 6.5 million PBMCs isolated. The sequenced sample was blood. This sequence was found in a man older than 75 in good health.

CDR3 sequence: CASTSIYNEQFF. Here the CDR3 DNA reads TGTGCCAGCACCTCGATTTACAATGAGCAGTTCTTC. The chain has TRBV28 and TRBJ2-1; D is ambiguous. Germline loops: CDR1 MDHEN, CDR2 SYDVKM. Trimming left V 7 bases short and J 4 bases short, with 8 bases between. The CDR3 has 12 amino acids.